This T cell receptor beta chain was found in a study of cytomegalovirus exposure and HLA in healthy donors. General study findings and limits: Some V segments, TRBV6-2 and TRBV6-3 among them, were indistinguishable and were therefore excluded. The study put 150 or so TCR beta chains on its list as cytomegalovirus-associated. Being productive about 87% or about 30% of the time was typical of most TCR beta V segments in an earlier analysis. Under in vitro conditions, three CMV-associated chains were confirmed as specific for CMV antigens.

Unmatched junction bases numbered 5, after V lost 6 bases and J lost 0 bases. The V gene's germline CDR1 is MNHNY and CDR2 SVGAGI (reference sequence). This CDR3 is built from 15 residues. A note on this clone: Its antigen is undetermined.

13 Jbeta primers and 60 Vbeta primers were used for the PCR. Using immunoSEQ multiplex PCR, the repertoire was profiled, and TCRdb retains in-frame clones only, with some absent. The sample records 60,000 to 85,000 clones, 72% being singletons. This TCR derives from a man aged 60 to 75 in good health and CMV-seropositive. Sequenced: PBMCs. This chain uses TRBV6-6 with TRBJ1-5; 7 nucleotides align to TRBD1. The CDR3 region has the DNA TGTGCCAGCAGATATACAGGGGATAGCAATCAGCCCCAGCATTTT. It codes for CASRYTGDSNQPQHF.